Below, 24 T cell receptor beta chains from the same sample are listed, as sequenced in a study of T cell responses to AZD1222 COVID-19 vaccine. Produced via immunoSEQ multiplex PCR; TCRdb's table is partial and in-frame only. This sample has 200,000 or so clones, with about nine tenths found just once. Material: peripheral blood, obtained on day 0 of AZD1222 vaccination. The receptor source for this set is an adult in good health.

The genes are TRBV27 and TRBJ2-2, with TRBD2 matching 10 bases. Germline V gene sequence: CDR1 MNHEY, CDR2 SMNVEV (reference sequence). The CDR3 length is 17 residues. After removal of 4 bases from V and 1 base from J, the junction contained 6 bases not matched to a gene. CDR3 nucleotide sequence: TGTGCCAGCAGTTCCCCCGGACTAGCGGAGAACACCGGGGAGCTGTTTTTT. Amino acids: CASSSPGLAENTGELFF.

This chain connects TRBV24-1 to TRBJ2-1; D gene uncertain. The CDR3 runs 11 residues. V lost 6 bases and J 3 bases, leaving 2 bases between the germline ends. The germline V gene encodes CDR1 KGHDR and CDR2 SFDVKD. CDR3 nucleotides: TGTGCCACCAGTAACTACAATGAGCAGTTCTTC. It yields the protein CATSNYNEQFF.

The V gene is TRBV2, the J gene TRBJ2-3, with 8 positions matching TRBD2. The CDR3 has 16 amino acids. The germline CDR1 and CDR2 sequences are SNHLY and FYNNEI. V lost 5 bases to trimming and J lost 1 base; unmatched junction nucleotides: 8. The CDR3 region has the DNA TGTGCCAGCAGTTTCCTGACTAGCGTGGGCACAGATACGCAGTATTTT. Translated: CASSFLTSVGTDTQYF. Full variable domain (outside the CDR3, taken from reference TRBV2 and TRBJ2-3): EPEVTQTPSHQVTQMGQEVILRCVPISNHLYFYWYRQILGQKVEFLVSFYNNEISEKSEIFDDQFSVERPDGSNFTLKIRSTKLEDSAMYFCASSFLTSVGTDTQYFGPGTRLTVL.

The chain links TRBV7-9 to TRBJ1-6; D might be TRBD1 (5 bases). This CDR3 is built from 14 residues. CDR1 SEHNR and CDR2 FQNEAQ come from the germline V gene (reference sequence). Trimming removed 4 bases at V and 12 bases at J, with 16 bases between. CDR3 region: CASSWGEGREPLHF. DNA of the CDR3: TGTGCCAGCAGCTGGGGTGAGGGCAGGGAACCCCTCCACTTT.

This clone was detected many times. DNA for the CDR3: TGTGCCAGCAGTTTCCGGGGCTACGAGCAGTACTTC. It encodes CASSFRGYEQYF. V and J are TRBV27 and TRBJ2-7; D may be TRBD2 (5 bases). The CDR3 covers 12 residues. The V gene lost 3 bases and the J gene lost 3 bases, with 6 bases spanning the gap. Germline CDR1 and CDR2: MNHEY and SMNVEV (reference sequence).

As DNA, the CDR3 is TGTGCCAGCAGCTTGCGGGGGGTAACCGGGGAGCTGTTTTTT. Protein product: CASSLRGVTGELFF. The J gene is TRBJ2-2, the V gene TRBV11-3; 8 bases align to TRBD2. Trimming took 3 bases from V and 5 from J; bases not matched to a gene: 2. The CDR3 runs 14 residues. CDR1 is SGHNT, CDR2 YENEEA, per germline.

V usage is TRBV2 and J usage is TRBJ1-5; D unresolved. V was trimmed by 6 bases and J by 3 bases, leaving 15 bases between them. This CDR3 has 15 amino acids. Germline V CDR1 and CDR2: SNHLY, FYNNEI. The CDR3 DNA reads as TGTGCCAGCAGGATAGACGCGGGAATCAATCAGCCCCAGCATTTT. It is translated as CASRIDAGINQPQHF.

The chain recombines TRBV7-9 with TRBJ2-5; possibly TRBD2 for D (6 bases). Germline CDR1 is SEHNR and CDR2 is FQNEAQ (reference sequence). This CDR3 spans 14 amino acids. V shed 3 bases and J shed 5 bases, with 13 bases lying between them. This chain's CDR3 is CASSFRDSRETQYF. The CDR3 nucleotides are TGTGCCAGCAGCTTCCGGGACTCACGCGAGACCCAGTACTTC.

The chain employs TRBV5-8 and TRBJ2-1, with 15 bases fitting TRBD2. The CDR3 has 17 residues. Germline V CDR1 and CDR2: SGHTS, YDEGEE. After removal of 1 base from V and 7 bases from J, the junction contained 6 bases not matched to a gene. This CDR3 is CASSLTRTSGGVNEQFF. The CDR3 DNA follows: TGTGCCAGCAGCTTGACTCGGACTAGCGGGGGGGTAAATGAGCAGTTCTTC.

V and J are TRBV7-8 and TRBJ1-1; TRBD1 is a possible D gene (5 bases). V shed 4 bases and J shed 4 bases, with 16 bases lying between them. The CDR3 contains 15 residues. Germline CDR1 SGHVS, CDR2 FQNEAQ. The CDR3 reads CASSSPSGLSTEAFF. The DNA for the CDR3 is TGTGCCAGCAGCTCCCCGTCGGGGCTGAGCACTGAAGCTTTCTTT.

V gene TRBV7-2 combines with J gene TRBJ2-3; D remains ambiguous. This CDR3 has 14 amino acids. V was cut by 4 bases and J by 2 bases, with 10 bases left in between. The germline V gene encodes CDR1 SGHTA and CDR2 FQGNSA. The CDR3 region is CASSSLRPTDTQYF. The DNA for the CDR3 is TGTGCCAGCAGCTCCTTGCGCCCCACAGATACGCAGTATTTT.

CDR3 in amino acids: CASSPILGREPGAYEQYF. CDR3 DNA sequence: TGTGCCAGCAGTCCCATCCTTGGCCGGGAGCCCGGAGCCTACGAGCAGTACTTC. The chain carries TRBV28 and TRBJ2-7; TRBD2 might be the D (6 bases). V was trimmed by 5 bases and J by 2 bases, leaving 25 bases between them. CDR3 length: 18 amino acids. Germline V gene sequence: CDR1 MDHEN, CDR2 SYDVKM. Looking up the rest from reference TRBV28 and TRBJ2-7 gives the full variable domain: DVKVTQSSRYLVKRTGEKVFLECVQDMDHENMFWYRQDPGLGLRLIYFSYDVKMKEKGDIPEGYSVSREKKERFSLILESASTNQTSMYLCASSPILGREPGAYEQYFGPGTRLTVT.

This chain links TRBV11-2 with TRBJ1-6; the D gene is possibly TRBD1 (5 bases). The germline V gene encodes CDR1 SGHAT and CDR2 FQNNGV. V dropped 1 base and J dropped 0 bases, with 13 bases sitting between them. The CDR3 covers 18 residues. CDR3 loop: CASSLVAGGSSYNSPLHF. The CDR3, as DNA: TGTGCCAGCAGCTTAGTTGCGGGGGGGAGCTCCTATAATTCACCCCTCCACTTT.

This clone was picked up one time. This chain links TRBV15 with TRBJ1-3, with 9 bases fitting TRBD1. The CDR3 spans 16 residues. Germline assignment: CDR1 LNHNV and CDR2 YYDKDF (reference sequence). J gave up 0 bases and V 4 bases, and 4 bases lay outside the gene matches. CDR3 sequence (DNA): TGTGCCACCAGCACAGGGACAGGGACCTCTGGAAACACCATATATTTT. The encoded protein is CATSTGTGTSGNTIYF.

This chain connects TRBV5-4 to TRBJ2-1; no clear D gene. CDR3 length equals 12 residues. Germline V lookup: CDR1 SGHNT, CDR2 YYREEE (reference sequence). Trimming left V 5 bases short and J 9 bases short, with 12 bases between. In nucleotides, the CDR3 is TGTGCCAGCAGGCGGCTGGGCGGTGAGCAGTTCTTC. It specifies CASRRLGGEQFF.

The V call is TRBV27, the J call TRBJ1-5, with 8 bases that match TRBD1. Trimming removed 7 bases from V and 0 bases from J; junction bases left unmatched: 14. CDR1 and CDR2 (germline): MNHEY, SMNVEV (reference sequence). The CDR3 has 18 residues. The CDR3 loop is CASKKSRDRNYSNQPQHF. CDR3 bases: TGTGCCAGCAAGAAATCCCGGGACAGGAACTATAGCAATCAGCCCCAGCATTTT.

The chain is built from TRBV11-2 and TRBJ2-7; D gene uncertain. The CDR3 has 13 amino acids. Germline V gene data show CDR1 as SGHAT and CDR2 as FQNNGV. V was clipped by 2 bases and J by 4 bases, with 9 bases between them. The CDR3 DNA follows: TGTGCCAGCAGCTTAAGTTCCCGATACGAGCAGTACTTC. It encodes CASSLSSRYEQYF.

The CDR3 sequence is CASSSRTSYNEQFF. The CDR3 DNA reads TGCGCCAGCAGCTCCCGGACTAGCTACAATGAGCAGTTCTTC. The chain uses TRBV5-1 and TRBJ2-1; 7 bases map to TRBD2. This CDR3 contains 14 residues. V dropped 3 bases and J dropped 3; count of bases not matched to a gene: 3. CDR1 is SGHRS and CDR2 is YFSETQ in the germline V gene.

The V call is TRBV7-9, the J call TRBJ1-2; D is ambiguous. With 4 bases removed from V and 4 bases from J, the gap between germline ends came to 13 bases. The CDR3 totals 14 residues. The germline gives CDR1 SEHNR, CDR2 FQNEAQ (reference sequence). CDR3 loop: CASSSGSGGYGYTF. The CDR3 DNA reads TGTGCCAGCAGCTCTGGGTCCGGCGGCTATGGCTACACCTTC.

This sequence joins TRBV28 and TRBJ1-6; the D gene is possibly TRBD1 (6 bases). CDR3 length: 13 residues. Germline CDR1 reads MDHEN; CDR2 reads SYDVKM. Trimming removed 10 bases at V and 7 bases at J, with 14 bases between. CDR3 region: CAIQGRINSPLHF. In nucleotides, the CDR3 is TGTGCCATCCAGGGGAGAATAAATTCACCCCTCCACTTT.

CDR3 in amino acids: CASSVGWGERPQHF. The CDR3, as DNA: TGTGCCAGCAGTGTAGGTTGGGGGGAGCGGCCCCAGCATTTT. The chain couples TRBV2 to TRBJ1-5, with TRBD1 as a possible D gene (5 bases). V lost 4 bases to trimming and J lost 9 bases, with 16 bases between them. CDR1 and CDR2 (germline): SNHLY, FYNNEI. There are 14 residues in the CDR3.

This clone was observed a single time. The rearrangement uses TRBV19 and TRBJ1-2; D may be TRBD1 (6 bases). This CDR3 has 12 amino acids. From germline, CDR1 is LNHDA and CDR2 SQIVND (reference sequence). Between the trimmed V and J ends, which lost 10 bases and 4 bases, there was a span of 13 bases. The CDR3 DNA follows: TGTGCCACTACTGACAGGCTCTATGGCTACACCTTC. This codes for CATTDRLYGYTF.

The chain carries TRBV18 and TRBJ1-2, with D perhaps matching TRBD1 (6 bases). Germline V lookup: CDR1 KGHSH, CDR2 LQKENI. Trimming cost V 2 bases and J 2 bases, with 18 bases left between them. The CDR3 covers 17 residues. The CDR3 sequence: CASSPYVDSQGNYGYTF. CDR3 sequence (DNA): TGTGCCAGCTCACCATACGTGGACAGCCAAGGGAACTATGGCTACACCTTC.

The chain joins TRBV7-2 to TRBJ2-1, with 10 bases lining up with TRBD2. Trimming cost V 1 base and J 7 bases; bases outside gene matches: 10. Germline CDR1 reads SGHTA; CDR2 reads FQGNSA. The CDR3 totals 17 residues. CDR3 nucleotide sequence: TGTGCCAGCAGCTTAGGGAATGCAGCGGGAGGGGGTAATGAGCAGTTCTTC. It is translated as CASSLGNAAGGGNEQFF.